This TCR beta chain is from a study of T cell repertoires in cytomegalovirus infection. General study findings and limits: Predominance within the ex vivo response was attributable to HLA-C-restricted CMV-specific TCR beta clonotypes.

V lost 4 bases and J lost 3, with 24 bases in between. Germline-derived CDR1 and CDR2 are DFQATT and SNEGSKA (reference sequence). This CDR3 spans 17 amino acids. TCRdb reprocessed the reads with MiXCR, giving one entry per CDR3 protein. The sample yields around 69,000 distinct CDR3 sequences, approximately 22% seen once. Concerning this clonotype: Its antigen is not identified.

This sequence joins TRBV20-1 and TRBJ1-1; no clear D gene. This sequence originates from a human donor in good health (CMV status not recorded). Some clones in this sample may be carry-over from other donors' samples. This material consisted of CD8+ T cells from cultured PBMCs, taken from culture after CMV antigen stimulation. For the CDR3, the DNA is TGCAGTGCTACTGAGACTCCGGAGGGTTTTGAGTACACTGAAGCTTTCTTT. Encoded protein: CSATETPEGFEYTEAFF.